These 9 T cell receptor beta chains originate from one sample sequenced in a study of blood T cell repertoires in COVID-19. Profiling relied on immunoSEQ multiplex PCR, and the TCRdb table lists in-frame clones only, not all of them. The table records a few hundred thousand clones, roughly 88% of them present only once. The source material was peripheral blood. The receptor set was obtained from a woman aged 50 to 60 with acute or convalescent COVID-19.

The CDR3 loop reads CASSLGLAGAYEQYF. CDR3 nucleotides: TGTGCCAGCAGCTTGGGGTTAGCGGGCGCCTACGAGCAGTACTTC. The chain is built from TRBV2 and TRBJ2-7; the match to TRBD2 covers 7 bases. The CDR3 runs 15 residues. Germline V CDR1 and CDR2: SNHLY, FYNNEI. J was trimmed by 2 bases and V by 6 bases; bases with no gene match: 10.

DNA for the CDR3: TGTGCCAGCAGCCCTCTACAGGGGTTCCAAGAGACCCAGTACTTC. Amino acids: CASSPLQGFQETQYF. The chain links TRBV3-1 (or the pseudogene TRBV3-2) to TRBJ2-5; TRBD1 agrees at 7 bases. CDR3 length: 15 amino acids. Germline V gene lookup returns CDR1 LGHDT and CDR2 YNNKEL (reference sequence). V gave up 4 bases and J gave up 1 base; unmatched junction bases: 6.

This sequence joins TRBV12-2 and TRBJ2-7; the D call TRBD2 from the table was never checked on the DNA. TRBV12-2 is classified as a pseudogene. The CDR3 totals 16 residues. Written as DNA, the CDR3 is TGTGCAAGTCGCTTAGTGACGCGGGAGGGGACCTACGAGCAGTACTTC. Residues: CASRLVTREGTYEQYF.

This clone was seen more than once but under ten times. The V gene is TRBV19, the J gene TRBJ1-5; 8 bases are a match to TRBD1. The CDR3 covers 15 residues. The germline V gene has CDR1 LNHDA and CDR2 SQIVND (reference sequence). V gave up 6 bases and J gave up 1 base; unmatched junction bases: 5. The CDR3 coding sequence is TGTGCCAGTAGGGGGACAGGACGGAGCAATCAGCCCCAGCATTTT. This sequence encodes CASRGTGRSNQPQHF.

This chain uses TRBV24-1 with TRBJ2-5, with a weak D call TRBD1 (6 bases). CDR1 is KGHDR and CDR2 is SFDVKD in the germline V gene. The ends were cut back, 7 bases at V and 4 bases at J, with 12 bases in the middle. The CDR3 totals 13 residues. CDR3 DNA: TGTGCCACCAGCCCAGGGGACCCAGAGACCCAGTACTTC. Its translation is CATSPGDPETQYF.

CDR3 protein: CASSSSRSTGGYTF. CDR3 nucleotides: TGTGCCAGCAGTTCCTCTAGATCCACAGGGGGCTACACCTTC. The chain joins TRBV28 to TRBJ1-2; D may be TRBD1 (6 bases). The germline V and J ends were trimmed by 4 bases and 8 bases, with 17 bases remaining between them. This CDR3 region has 14 residues. Germline CDR1 is MDHEN and CDR2 is SYDVKM.

The chain carries TRBV3-1 (or the pseudogene TRBV3-2) and TRBJ2-7; TRBD2 agrees at 7 bases. V trimming: 3 bases; J trimming: 3 bases; junction bases outside the gene matches: 11. The CDR3 is made up of 16 amino acids. Per germline, CDR1 LGHDT and CDR2 YNNKEL (reference sequence). The CDR3 loop is CASSHLSRRGSYEQYF. The CDR3 DNA reads TGTGCCAGCAGCCACCTCTCACGGCGGGGGAGCTACGAGCAGTACTTC.

The rearrangement uses TRBV28 and TRBJ1-5; the D gene is possibly TRBD1 (6 bases). V gave up 5 bases and J gave up 6 bases, with 14 bases separating them. CDR1 MDHEN and CDR2 SYDVKM come from the germline V gene. CDR3 length equals 14 residues. DNA of the CDR3: TGTGCCAGCAGTCTGACAGGATGGGGTCAGCCCCAGCATTTT. It encodes CASSLTGWGQPQHF.

The chain joins TRBV19 to TRBJ1-2; 7 nucleotides line up with TRBD1. The CDR3 loop spans 15 amino acids. CDR1 and CDR2 from the germline V gene are LNHDA and SQIVND (reference sequence). V was clipped by 3 bases and J by 7 bases; unmatched bases: 11. As DNA, the CDR3 is TGTGCCAGTAGTATCCAGGGGGGAGTTCGAAGTGGCTACACCTTC. Protein product: CASSIQGGVRSGYTF.